This record looks at one TCR beta chain sequence and its context. TRB rearrangements were amplified by touch-down multiplex PCR with mixed TRB-A/B primers. From its re-call of the multiplex PCR reads, TCRdb lists each CDR3 protein once, without DNA. This sample's table has about 14,000 distinct CDR3 sequences. The source of the sample is a study of T cell clusters in autoimmune cytopenias. Some 34,000 genome equivalents of blood DNA were amplified for TRB. The CDR3 is made up of 12 amino acids. Germline V gene sequence: CDR1 MNHNY, CDR2 SVGAGI (reference sequence). The same sample was also used in a study of T cell repertoires in aging, cancer and after chemotherapy. That source adds: Roughly 8.8 million TCR reads made up the full dataset.

The rearrangement links TRBV6-6 to TRBJ2-7. Sequenced: peripheral blood. The receptor was derived from a human donor in good health. The CDR3 sequence is CASRETSYEQYF.